The entry below gives a single T cell receptor beta chain sequence along with its context. One entry per CDR3 protein, called by TCRdb with MiXCR from the 5' RACE reads. The sample has 120,000 or so distinct CDR3 sequences, approximately 13% seen once. This record belongs to a study of CD8 T cells in ankylosing spondylitis. This CDR3 has 13 residues. V was pared by 8 bases and J by 4 bases, with 6 bases of the junction left unmatched. Germline assignment: CDR1 DFQATT and CDR2 SNEGSKA (reference sequence). The origin of this receptor is a female donor with ankylosing spondylitis or in good health (not recorded which). Input material: blood, either unsorted or a sorted T cell fraction (not recorded which). V and J are TRBV20-1 and TRBJ2-1; 9 bases are a match to TRBD2. The chain's CDR3 is CSLAGGLYNEQFF. In DNA, the CDR3 is TGCAGTCTCGCGGGAGGGTTGTACAATGAGCAGTTCTTC.